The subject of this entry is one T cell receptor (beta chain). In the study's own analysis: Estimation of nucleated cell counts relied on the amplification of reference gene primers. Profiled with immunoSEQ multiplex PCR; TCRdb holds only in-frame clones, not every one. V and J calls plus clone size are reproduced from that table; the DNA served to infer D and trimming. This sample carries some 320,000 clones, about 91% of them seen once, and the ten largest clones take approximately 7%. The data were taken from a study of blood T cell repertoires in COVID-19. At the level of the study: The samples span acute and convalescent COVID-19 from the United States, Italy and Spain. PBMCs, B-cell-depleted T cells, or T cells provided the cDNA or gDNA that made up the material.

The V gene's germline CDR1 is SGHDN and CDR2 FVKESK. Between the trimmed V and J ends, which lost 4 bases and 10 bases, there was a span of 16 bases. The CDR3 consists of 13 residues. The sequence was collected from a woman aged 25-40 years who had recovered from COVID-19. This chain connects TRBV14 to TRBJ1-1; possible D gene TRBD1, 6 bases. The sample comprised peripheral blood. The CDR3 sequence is CASSLGQGSVAFF. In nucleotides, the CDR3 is TGTGCCAGCAGCCTAGGGCAGGGGAGTGTAGCTTTCTTT.